The 6 T cell receptor beta chains below all came from one sample that was sequenced in a study of response to subunit inactivated influenza vaccine (dated by TCRdb to 2016 to 2019). Library preparation used RT-PCR. These reads were obtained on an Illumina HiSeq 2500. TCRdb reanalyzed the raw reads on its own, using fastp at Q25 for trimming and MiXCR for clone calling, and kept in-frame beta chains. Rows are unified per CDR3 protein, each entry keeping the most common DNA and genes. The sample records roughly 570,000 distinct CDR3 sequences, 11% to 15% of which are singletons. Of the sample, 11% is held by the ten largest clones. Sequencing used PBMCs from blood, obtained 11 to 12 days after vaccination. The receptors come from a man in his fifties who received an inactivated influenza vaccine. Donor details come from another sample of the same person, matched by shared clones.

The V call is TRBV6-1, the J call TRBJ2-7; 8 bases are shared with TRBD2. J gave up 2 bases and V 7 bases, and 10 bases lay outside the gene matches. CDR3 length: 15 amino acids. The germline V gene has CDR1 MNHNS and CDR2 SASEGT. CDR3 in amino acids: CASTQSGSPPYEQYF. The CDR3 DNA follows: TGTGCCAGCACTCAAAGCGGGAGCCCCCCCTACGAGCAGTACTTC.

The chain recombines TRBV4-2 with TRBJ2-7, with D possibly called TRBD1 or TRBD2 (5 bases each). V lost 1 base and J 1 base, leaving 20 bases between the germline ends. The CDR3 extends over 18 amino acids. Germline CDR1 reads LGHNA; CDR2 reads YNFKEQ. The CDR3 spells CASSQGWQLGDRSYEQYF. DNA of the CDR3: TGTGCCAGCAGCCAAGGGTGGCAACTGGGGGATCGGTCCTACGAGCAGTACTTC.

V and J are TRBV14 and TRBJ1-2; D is unresolved. The CDR3 length is 13 residues. Germline lookup yields CDR1 SGHDN and CDR2 FVKESK. V lost 1 base, J lost 5 bases, and 8 bases lay in between. CDR3 sequence reads: CASSQVQEYGYTF. DNA of the CDR3: TGTGCCAGCAGCCAAGTTCAGGAATATGGCTACACCTTC.

This clonotype was seen a single time. The gene calls are TRBV5-1 and TRBJ2-1; a possible D gene is TRBD2 (5 bases). Germline assignment: CDR1 SGHRS and CDR2 YFSETQ. The germline V and J ends were trimmed by 5 bases and 6 bases, with 18 bases remaining between them. The CDR3 covers 15 residues. The CDR3 DNA sequence: TGCGCCAGCAGTTTAGGACTGCAACCATTCAATGAGCAGTTCTTC. Protein sequence: CASSLGLQPFNEQFF.

The table lists this clonotype with a few counts. This chain links TRBV28 with TRBJ2-5; D is unclear. The CDR3 is 14 residues long. V dropped 6 bases and J dropped 4 bases, with 15 bases sitting between them. Germline CDR1 reads MDHEN; CDR2 reads SYDVKM. CDR3 nucleotide sequence: TGTGCCAGCAGGACCCCGTCTGGTTTAGAGACCCAGTACTTC. This translates into CASRTPSGLETQYF.

This clonotype was seen more than once but under ten times. The chain carries TRBV5-1 and TRBJ2-7; tentatively, D is TRBD1 or TRBD2 (5 bases each). Trimming cost V 8 bases and J 3 bases, with 21 bases left between them. This CDR3 has 15 residues. Germline CDR1 is SGHRS and CDR2 is YFSETQ. The CDR3 nucleotides read TGCGCCAGAAATCCCCGGGACGGCCACCTCTACGAGCAGTACTTC. Protein product: CARNPRDGHLYEQYF.